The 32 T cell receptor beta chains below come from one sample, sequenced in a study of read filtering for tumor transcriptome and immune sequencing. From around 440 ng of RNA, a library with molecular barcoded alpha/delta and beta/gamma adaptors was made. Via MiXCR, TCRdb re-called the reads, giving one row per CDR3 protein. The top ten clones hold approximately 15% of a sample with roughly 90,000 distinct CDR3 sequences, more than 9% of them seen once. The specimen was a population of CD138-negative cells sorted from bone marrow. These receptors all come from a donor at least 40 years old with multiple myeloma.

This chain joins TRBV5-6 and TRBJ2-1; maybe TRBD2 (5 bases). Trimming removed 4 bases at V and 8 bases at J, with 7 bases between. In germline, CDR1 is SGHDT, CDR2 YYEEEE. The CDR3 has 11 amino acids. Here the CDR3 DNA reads TGTGCCAGCAGCCGGCGGGATGAGCAGTTCTTC. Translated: CASSRRDEQFF.

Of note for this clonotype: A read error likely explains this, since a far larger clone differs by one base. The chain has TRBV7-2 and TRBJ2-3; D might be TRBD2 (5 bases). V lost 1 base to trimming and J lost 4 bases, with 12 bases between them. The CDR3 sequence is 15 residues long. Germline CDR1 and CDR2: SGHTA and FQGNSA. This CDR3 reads CASSLDSAGPDTQYF. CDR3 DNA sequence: TGTGCCAGCAGCTTAGACTCTGCGGGCCCAGATACGCAGTATTTT.

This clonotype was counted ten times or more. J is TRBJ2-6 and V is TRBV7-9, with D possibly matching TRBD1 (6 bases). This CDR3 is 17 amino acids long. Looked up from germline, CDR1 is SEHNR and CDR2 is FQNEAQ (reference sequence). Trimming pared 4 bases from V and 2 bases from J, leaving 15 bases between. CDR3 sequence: CASSSLSEGAGANVLTF. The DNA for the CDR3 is TGTGCCAGCAGCTCGCTAAGTGAGGGGGCTGGGGCCAACGTCCTGACTTTC.

The CDR3 here is CASSLVSGPFGEQFF. The CDR3 nucleotides read TGTGCCAGCAGCTTAGTAAGCGGTCCTTTTGGAGAGCAGTTCTTC. The chain combines TRBV11-2 with TRBJ2-1; possible D gene TRBD2, 5 bases. The germline gives CDR1 SGHAT, CDR2 FQNNGV. This CDR3 region has 15 residues. Trimming shortened V by 1 base and J by 10 bases, and 17 bases separated the two germline ends.

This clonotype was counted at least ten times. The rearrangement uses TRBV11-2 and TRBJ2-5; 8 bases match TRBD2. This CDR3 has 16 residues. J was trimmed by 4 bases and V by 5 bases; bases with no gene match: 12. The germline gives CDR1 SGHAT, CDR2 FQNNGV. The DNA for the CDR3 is TGTGCCAGCAGCCCCAGACTGGCCAGCGGGGGAGAGACCCAGTACTTC. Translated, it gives CASSPRLASGGETQYF. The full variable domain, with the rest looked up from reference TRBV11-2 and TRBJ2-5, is EAGVAQSPRYKIIEKRQSVAFWCNPISGHATLYWYQQILGQGPKLLIQFQNNGVVDDSQLPKDRFSAERLKGVDSTLKIQPAKLEDSAVYLCASSPRLASGGETQYFGPGTRLLVL.

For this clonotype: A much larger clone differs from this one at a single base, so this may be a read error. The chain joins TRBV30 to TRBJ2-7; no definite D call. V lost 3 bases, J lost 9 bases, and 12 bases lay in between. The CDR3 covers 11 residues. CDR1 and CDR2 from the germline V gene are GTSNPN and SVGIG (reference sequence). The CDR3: CAWREVAGQYF. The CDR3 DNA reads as TGTGCCTGGAGAGAGGTAGCCGGGCAGTACTTC.

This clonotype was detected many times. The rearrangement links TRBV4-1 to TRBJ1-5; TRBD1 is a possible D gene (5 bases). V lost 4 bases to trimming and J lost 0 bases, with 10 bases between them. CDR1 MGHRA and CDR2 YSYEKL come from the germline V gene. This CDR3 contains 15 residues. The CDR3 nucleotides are TGCGCCAGCAGCCTCAGGGTTGGTAGCAATCAGCCCCAGCATTTT. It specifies CASSLRVGSNQPQHF.

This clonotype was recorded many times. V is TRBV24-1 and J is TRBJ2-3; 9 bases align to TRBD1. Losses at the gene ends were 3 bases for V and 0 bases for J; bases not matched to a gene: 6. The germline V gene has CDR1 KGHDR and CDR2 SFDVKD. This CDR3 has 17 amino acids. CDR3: CATSDGTGIASTDTQYF. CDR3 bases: TGTGCCACCAGTGATGGGACAGGGATCGCGAGCACAGATACGCAGTATTTT.

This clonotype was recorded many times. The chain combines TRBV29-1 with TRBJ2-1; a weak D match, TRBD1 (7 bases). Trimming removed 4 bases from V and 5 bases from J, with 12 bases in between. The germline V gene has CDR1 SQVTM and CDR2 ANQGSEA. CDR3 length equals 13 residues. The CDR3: CSVGRGRNNEQFF. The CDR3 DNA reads TGCAGCGTTGGGAGGGGGCGAAACAATGAGCAGTTCTTC.

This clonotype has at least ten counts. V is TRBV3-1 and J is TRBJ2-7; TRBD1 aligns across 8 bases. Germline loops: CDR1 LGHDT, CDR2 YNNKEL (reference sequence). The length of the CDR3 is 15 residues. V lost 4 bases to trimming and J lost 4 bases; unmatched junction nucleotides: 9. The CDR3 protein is CASSPGWDRRYEQYF. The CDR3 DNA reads TGTGCCAGCAGCCCCGGGTGGGACAGGAGGTACGAGCAGTACTTC.

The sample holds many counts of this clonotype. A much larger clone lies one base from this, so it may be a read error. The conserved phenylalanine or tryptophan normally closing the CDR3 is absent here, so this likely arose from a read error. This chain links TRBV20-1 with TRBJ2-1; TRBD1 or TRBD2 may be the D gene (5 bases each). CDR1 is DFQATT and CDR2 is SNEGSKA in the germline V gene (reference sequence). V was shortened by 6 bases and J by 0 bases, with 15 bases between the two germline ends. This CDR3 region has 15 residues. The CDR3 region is CSADPGRSSYNEQFL. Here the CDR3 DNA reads TGCAGTGCCGATCCGGGACGGAGCTCCTACAATGAGCAGTTCCTC.

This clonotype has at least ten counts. CDR3 bases: TGTGCCAGCAGCTTTGGACTAGCGGGAGGAGGAGTCACAGATACGCAGTATTTT. This sequence encodes CASSFGLAGGGVTDTQYF. The chain couples TRBV7-6 to TRBJ2-3; the match to TRBD2 covers 14 bases. In germline, CDR1 is SGHVS, CDR2 FNYEAQ. This CDR3 has 18 amino acids. The V gene end was trimmed by 3 bases and the J gene end by 2 bases; junction bases not matched to a gene: 7.

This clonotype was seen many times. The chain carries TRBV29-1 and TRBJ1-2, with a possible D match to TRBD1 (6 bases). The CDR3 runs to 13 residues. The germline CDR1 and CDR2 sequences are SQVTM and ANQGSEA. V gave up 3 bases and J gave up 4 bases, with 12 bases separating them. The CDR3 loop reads CSVERDTVYGYTF. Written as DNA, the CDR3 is TGCAGCGTTGAGCGGGACACTGTCTATGGCTACACCTTC.

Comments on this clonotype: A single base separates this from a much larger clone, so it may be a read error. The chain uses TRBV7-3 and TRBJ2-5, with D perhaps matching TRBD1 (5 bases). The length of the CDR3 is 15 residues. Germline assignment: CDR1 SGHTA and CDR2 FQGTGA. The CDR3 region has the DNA TGTGCCAACAGCGAAAGGGGTAACATTCAAGAGACCCAGTACTTC. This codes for CANSERGNIQETQYF.

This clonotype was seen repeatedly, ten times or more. CDR3 amino acids: CASSEAPPFASDSYEQYF. DNA of the CDR3: TGTGCCAGCAGTGAAGCGCCCCCGTTTGCTAGCGACTCCTACGAGCAGTACTTC. This sequence joins TRBV2 and TRBJ2-7, with D possibly TRBD2 on 6 matching bases. The length of the CDR3 is 18 residues. V shed 0 bases and J shed 0 bases, with 18 bases lying between them. Germline assignment: CDR1 SNHLY and CDR2 FYNNEI.

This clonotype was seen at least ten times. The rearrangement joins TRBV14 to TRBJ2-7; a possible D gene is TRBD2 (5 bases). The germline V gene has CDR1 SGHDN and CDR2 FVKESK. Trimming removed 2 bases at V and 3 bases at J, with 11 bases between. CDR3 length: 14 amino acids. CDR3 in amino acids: CASSQSSRDYEQYF. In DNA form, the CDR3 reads TGTGCCAGCAGCCAATCTAGCCGTGACTACGAGCAGTACTTC. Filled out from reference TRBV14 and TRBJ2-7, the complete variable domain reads EAGVTQFPSHSVIEKGQTVTLRCDPISGHDNLYWYRRVMGKEIKFLLHFVKESKQDESGMPNNRFLAERTGGTYSTLKVQPAELEDSGVYFCASSQSSRDYEQYFGPGTRLTVT.

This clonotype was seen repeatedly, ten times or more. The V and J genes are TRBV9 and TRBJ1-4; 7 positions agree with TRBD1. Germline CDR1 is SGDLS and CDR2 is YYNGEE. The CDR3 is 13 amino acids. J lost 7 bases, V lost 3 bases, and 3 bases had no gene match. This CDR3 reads CASSAGTAEKLFF. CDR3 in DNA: TGTGCCAGCAGCGCCGGGACAGCTGAAAAACTGTTTTTT. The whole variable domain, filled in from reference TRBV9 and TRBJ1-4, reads DSGVTQTPKHLITATGQRVTLRCSPRSGDLSVYWYQQSLDQGLQFLIQYYNGEERAKGNILERFSAQQFPDLHSELNLSSLELGDSALYFCASSAGTAEKLFFGSGTQLSVL.

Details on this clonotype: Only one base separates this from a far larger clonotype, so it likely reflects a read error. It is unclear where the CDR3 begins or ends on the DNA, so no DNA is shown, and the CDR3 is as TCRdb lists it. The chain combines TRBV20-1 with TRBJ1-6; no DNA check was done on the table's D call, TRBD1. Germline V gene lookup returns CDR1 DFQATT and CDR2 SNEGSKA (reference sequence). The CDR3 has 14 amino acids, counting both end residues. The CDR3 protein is CSVGRGAKNTEASF.

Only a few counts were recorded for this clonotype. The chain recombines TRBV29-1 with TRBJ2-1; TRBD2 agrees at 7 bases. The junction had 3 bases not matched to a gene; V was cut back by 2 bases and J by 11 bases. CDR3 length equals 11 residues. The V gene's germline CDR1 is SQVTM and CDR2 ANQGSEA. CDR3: CSVESAGKQFF. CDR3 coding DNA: TGCAGCGTTGAATCAGCGGGAAAGCAGTTCTTC.

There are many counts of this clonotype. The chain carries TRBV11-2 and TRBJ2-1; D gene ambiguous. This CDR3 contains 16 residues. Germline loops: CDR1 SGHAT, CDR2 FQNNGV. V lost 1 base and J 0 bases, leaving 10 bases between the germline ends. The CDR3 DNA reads TGTGCCAGCAGCTTAGGAGCGCTTCTCTCCTACAATGAGCAGTTCTTC. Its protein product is CASSLGALLSYNEQFF.

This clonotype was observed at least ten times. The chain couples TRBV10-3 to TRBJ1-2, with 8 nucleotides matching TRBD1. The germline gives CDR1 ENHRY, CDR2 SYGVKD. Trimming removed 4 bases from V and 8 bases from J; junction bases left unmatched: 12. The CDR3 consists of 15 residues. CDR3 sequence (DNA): TGTGCCATCAGTGCAAAGGACAGGGAGTCCGAGGGCTACACCTTC. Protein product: CAISAKDRESEGYTF.

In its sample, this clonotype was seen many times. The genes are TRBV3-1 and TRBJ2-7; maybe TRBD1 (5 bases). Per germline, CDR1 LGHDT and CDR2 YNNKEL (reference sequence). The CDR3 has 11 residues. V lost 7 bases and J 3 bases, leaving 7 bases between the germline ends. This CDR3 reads CASTDSYEQYF. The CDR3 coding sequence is TGTGCCAGCACCGACAGCTACGAGCAGTACTTC.

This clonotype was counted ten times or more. Here the CDR3 reads CASSLFQGLPRVYGYTF. The CDR3 bases are TGTGCCAGCAGCTTGTTCCAAGGCCTTCCTAGAGTTTATGGCTACACCTTC. V gene TRBV5-8 combines with J gene TRBJ1-2; no firm D call. Germline V gives CDR1 SGHTS, CDR2 YDEGEE. This CDR3 spans 17 amino acids. Trimming cost V 1 base and J 5 bases, with 21 bases left between them. The complete variable domain, with remaining parts taken from reference TRBV5-8 and TRBJ1-2, reads EAGVTQSPTHLIKTRGQQATLRCSPISGHTSVYWYQQALGLGLQFLLWYDEGEERNRGNFPPRFSGRQFPNYSSELNVNALELEDSALYLCASSLFQGLPRVYGYTFGSGTRLTVV.

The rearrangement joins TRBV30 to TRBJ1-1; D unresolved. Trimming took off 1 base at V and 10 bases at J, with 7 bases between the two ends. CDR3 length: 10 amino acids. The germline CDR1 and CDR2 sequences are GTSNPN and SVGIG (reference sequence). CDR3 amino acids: CAWSARGAFF. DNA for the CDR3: TGTGCCTGGAGTGCACGGGGAGCTTTCTTT.

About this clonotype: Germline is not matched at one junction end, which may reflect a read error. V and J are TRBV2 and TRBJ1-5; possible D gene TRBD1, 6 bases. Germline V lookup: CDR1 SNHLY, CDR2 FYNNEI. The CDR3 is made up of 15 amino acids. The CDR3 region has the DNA TGTGCCAGCAGTGGCAGCAGGGGCCCAGGTCAGCCCCAGCAGTTT. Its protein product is CASSGSRGPGQPQQF.

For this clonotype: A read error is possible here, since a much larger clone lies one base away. Written as DNA, the CDR3 is TGTGCCAGCAGCGCTAGCGGCTCCTACAGTGAGCAGTTCTTC. It codes for CASSASGSYSEQFF. The chain uses TRBV9 and TRBJ2-1; 7 bases fit TRBD2. Germline CDR1 SGDLS, CDR2 YYNGEE. The CDR3 consists of 14 residues.

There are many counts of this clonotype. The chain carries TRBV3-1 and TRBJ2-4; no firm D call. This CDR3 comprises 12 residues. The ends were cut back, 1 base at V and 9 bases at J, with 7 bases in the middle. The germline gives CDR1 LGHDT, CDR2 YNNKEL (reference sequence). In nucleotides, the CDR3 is TGTGCCAGCAGCCAAGGATCGGGCATTCAGTACTTC. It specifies CASSQGSGIQYF.

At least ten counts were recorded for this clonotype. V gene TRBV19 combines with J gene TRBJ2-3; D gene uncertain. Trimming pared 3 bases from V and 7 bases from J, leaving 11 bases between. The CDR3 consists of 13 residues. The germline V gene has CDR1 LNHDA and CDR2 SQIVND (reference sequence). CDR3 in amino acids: CASSIGIRYTQYF. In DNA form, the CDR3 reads TGTGCCAGTAGTATTGGGATAAGGTATACGCAGTATTTT.

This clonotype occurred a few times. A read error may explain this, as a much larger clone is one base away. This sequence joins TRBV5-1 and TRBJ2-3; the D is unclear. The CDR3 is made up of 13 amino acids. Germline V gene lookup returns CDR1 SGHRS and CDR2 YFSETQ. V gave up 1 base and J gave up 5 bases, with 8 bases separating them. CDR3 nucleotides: TGCGCCAGCAGCTTGAGGGCTGAAGATACGCAGTATTTT. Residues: CASSLRAEDTQYF.

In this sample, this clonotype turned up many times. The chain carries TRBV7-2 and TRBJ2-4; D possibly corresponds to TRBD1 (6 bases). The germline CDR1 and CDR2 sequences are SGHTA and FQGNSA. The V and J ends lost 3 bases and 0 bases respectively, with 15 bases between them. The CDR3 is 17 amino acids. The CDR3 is CASSFQYGTLAKNIQYF. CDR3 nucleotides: TGTGCCAGCAGCTTTCAGTACGGGACACTAGCCAAAAACATTCAGTACTTC.

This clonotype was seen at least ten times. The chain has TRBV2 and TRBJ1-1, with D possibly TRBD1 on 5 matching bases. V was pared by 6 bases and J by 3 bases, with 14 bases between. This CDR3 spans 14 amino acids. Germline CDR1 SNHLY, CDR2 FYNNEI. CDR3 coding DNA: TGTGCCAGCAGCTCCGAAGGGACTGACACTGAAGCTTTCTTT. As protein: CASSSEGTDTEAFF.

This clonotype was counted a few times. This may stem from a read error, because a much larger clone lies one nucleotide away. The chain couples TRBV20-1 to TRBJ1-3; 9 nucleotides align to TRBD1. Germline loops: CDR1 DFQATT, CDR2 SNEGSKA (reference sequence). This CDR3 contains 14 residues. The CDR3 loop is CSAFGTGSGDTIYF. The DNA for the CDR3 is TGCAGTGCATTCGGGACAGGGTCTGGAGACACCATATATTTT.